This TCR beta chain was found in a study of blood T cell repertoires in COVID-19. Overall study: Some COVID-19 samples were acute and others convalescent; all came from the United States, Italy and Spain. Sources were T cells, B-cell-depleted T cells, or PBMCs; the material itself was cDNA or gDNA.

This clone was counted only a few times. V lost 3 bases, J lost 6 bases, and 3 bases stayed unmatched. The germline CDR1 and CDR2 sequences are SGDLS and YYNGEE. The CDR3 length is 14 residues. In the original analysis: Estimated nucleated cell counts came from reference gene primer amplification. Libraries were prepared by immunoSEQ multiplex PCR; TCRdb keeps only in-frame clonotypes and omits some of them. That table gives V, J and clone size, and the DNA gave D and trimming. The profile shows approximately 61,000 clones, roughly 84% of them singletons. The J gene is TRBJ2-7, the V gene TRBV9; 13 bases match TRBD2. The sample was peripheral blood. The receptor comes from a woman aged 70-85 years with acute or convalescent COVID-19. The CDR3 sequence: CASSGGLAGAEQYF. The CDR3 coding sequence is TGTGCCAGCAGCGGTGGACTAGCGGGGGCCGAGCAGTACTTC. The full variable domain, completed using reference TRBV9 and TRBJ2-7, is DSGVTQTPKHLITATGQRVTLRCSPRSGDLSVYWYQQSLDQGLQFLIQYYNGEERAKGNILERFSAQQFPDLHSELNLSSLELGDSALYFCASSGGLAGAEQYFGPGTRLTVT.